The 21 T cell receptor beta chains reported below all come from one sample, sequenced in a study of blood T cell repertoires in COVID-19 (TCRdb year 2020). Libraries were constructed by the immunoSEQ multiplex PCR assay. Drawn from immuneACCESS, this table holds only the in-frame rearrangements with V and J called that TCRdb kept. Clones are partly lost; checked studies trace under half to an unresolved V gene and leave the rest unexplained. A total of 200,000 to 250,000 clones appear in this sample, around 82% of them only once. The ten largest clones add up to about 12% of the sample. Source material: peripheral blood. These TCRs come from a woman aged 40 to 50 with acute or convalescent COVID-19.

The count of this clone is one. This sequence joins TRBV27 and TRBJ2-6; possibly TRBD1 for D (8 bases). This CDR3 region has 17 residues. Germline V gives CDR1 MNHEY, CDR2 SMNVEV (reference sequence). V was shortened by 3 bases and J by 2 bases, with 14 bases between the two germline ends. The CDR3 DNA is TGTGCCAGCAGTTTTTTAACAGGGGGGGCTGGGGCCAACGTCCTGACTTTC. Translation: CASSFLTGGAGANVLTF.

V and J are TRBV5-8 and TRBJ1-5; 7 nucleotides align to TRBD1. This CDR3 contains 17 residues. The J segment lost 0 bases and the V segment lost 3 bases, leaving 9 bases of the junction unmatched. Germline CDR1 reads SGHTS; CDR2 reads YDEGEE. CDR3 in DNA: TGTGCCAGCAGCTCCGGACAGGCTGGGAATAGCAATCAGCCCCAGCATTTT. It yields the protein CASSSGQAGNSNQPQHF. The full variable domain, rest sourced from reference TRBV5-8 and TRBJ1-5, is EAGVTQSPTHLIKTRGQQATLRCSPISGHTSVYWYQQALGLGLQFLLWYDEGEERNRGNFPPRFSGRQFPNYSSELNVNALELEDSALYLCASSSGQAGNSNQPQHFGDGTRLSIL.

The chain links TRBV4-3 to TRBJ1-2; D may be TRBD1 (6 bases). Germline V gives CDR1 LGHNA, CDR2 YSLEER. The CDR3 has 15 amino acids. The V end lost 4 bases, the J end lost 4 bases, and 16 bases lay between the germline ends. The CDR3 spells CASSPRSTGTYGYTF. In nucleotides, the CDR3 is TGCGCCAGCAGCCCCCGGTCGACAGGCACCTATGGCTACACCTTC.

This chain links TRBV24-1 with TRBJ2-1, with 9 bases identical to TRBD2. Germline trimming cut 4 bases from V and 2 bases from J; bases unmatched to any gene: 2. The germline V gene has CDR1 KGHDR and CDR2 SFDVKD. The CDR3 extends over 15 amino acids. CDR3 sequence reads: CATSEGGRAYNEQFF. The CDR3 DNA follows: TGTGCCACCAGTGAAGGCGGGAGGGCCTACAATGAGCAGTTCTTC.

The chain couples TRBV11-1 to TRBJ2-1; 11 nucleotides agree with TRBD2. V trimming: 5 bases; J trimming: 8 bases; junction bases outside the gene matches: 8. The CDR3 runs 15 residues. The germline gives CDR1 SGHAT, CDR2 FQDESV (reference sequence). The CDR3 protein is CASSEGTSGWDEQFF. The CDR3 DNA is TGTGCCAGCAGCGAAGGGACTAGCGGTTGGGATGAGCAGTTCTTC.

This clone was recorded a few times. The chain carries TRBV27 and TRBJ2-7; D remains ambiguous. V lost 1 base to trimming and J lost 2 bases, with 12 bases between them. Germline assignment: CDR1 MNHEY and CDR2 SMNVEV (reference sequence). The CDR3 has 15 residues. In DNA form, the CDR3 reads TGTGCCAGCAGTTTATTAGCCCTTCTCCCCTACGAGCAGTACTTC. It is translated as CASSLLALLPYEQYF.

The chain joins TRBV3-1 (or the pseudogene TRBV3-2) to TRBJ2-3; D gene uncertain. The V end lost 5 bases, the J end lost 4 bases, and 19 bases lay between the germline ends. Germline CDR1 and CDR2: LGHDT and YNNKEL (reference sequence). The CDR3 contains 16 residues. The CDR3, as DNA: TGTGCCAGCAGCTCAGAAAGCCCTGGAGCCGCAGATACGCAGTATTTT. It encodes CASSSESPGAADTQYF.

The rearrangement links TRBV19 to TRBJ2-3; the D gene is possibly TRBD2 (5 bases). V dropped 3 bases and J dropped 3 bases, with 13 bases sitting between them. The CDR3 extends over 15 amino acids. Germline values: CDR1 LNHDA, CDR2 SQIVND (reference sequence). CDR3 coding DNA: TGTGCCAGTAGTATGATAGCGTCCGGGACAGATACGCAGTATTTT. Its translation: CASSMIASGTDTQYF.

The table lists this clone with a few counts. The chain is built from TRBV15 and TRBJ2-7, with 9 bases fitting TRBD2. Germline loops: CDR1 LNHNV, CDR2 YYDKDF (reference sequence). V lost 8 bases to trimming and J lost 1 base; unmatched junction nucleotides: 6. The CDR3 runs 14 residues. Written as DNA, the CDR3 is TGTGCCACCCGCTCTAGCGGGGATTCCTACGAGCAGTACTTC. Translation gives CATRSSGDSYEQYF.

The V call is TRBV20-1, the J call TRBJ2-3, with TRBD2 matching 10 bases. Germline V gene sequence: CDR1 DFQATT, CDR2 SNEGSKA (reference sequence). The trim removed 3 bases at V and 3 bases at J, leaving 6 bases unmatched. The CDR3 totals 15 residues. The CDR3 reads CSASISSGRTDTQYF. The CDR3, as DNA: TGCAGTGCTAGTATCTCTAGCGGGAGAACAGATACGCAGTATTTT.

The rearrangement uses TRBV4-3 and TRBJ2-1, with D possibly TRBD2 on 6 matching bases. The CDR3 covers 14 residues. Trimming cost V 0 bases and J 7 bases, with 10 bases left between them. Germline lookup yields CDR1 LGHNA and CDR2 YSLEER. DNA for the CDR3: TGCGCCAGCAGCCAAGACGGGAGAGCGAATGAGCAGTTCTTC. Protein: CASSQDGRANEQFF.

This CDR3 reads CATSDFETGGYGYTF. In DNA form, the CDR3 reads TGTGCCACCAGTGATTTCGAGACAGGGGGCTATGGCTACACCTTC. The V and J genes are TRBV24-1 and TRBJ1-2; TRBD1 agrees at 9 bases. J lost 4 bases, V lost 1 base, and 3 bases had no gene match. The germline CDR1 and CDR2 sequences are KGHDR and SFDVKD. The CDR3 is made up of 15 amino acids.

The chain is built from TRBV11-2 and TRBJ1-2; 7 bases line up with TRBD1. Germline V lookup: CDR1 SGHAT, CDR2 FQNNGV. CDR3 length: 17 amino acids. V shed 4 bases, J shed 1 base, and the junction held 12 bases outside the gene matches. CDR3 DNA: TGTGCCAGCAGCTCGGGCCTACAGGGGACCTTTAACTATGGCTACACCTTC. Translation gives CASSSGLQGTFNYGYTF.

In its sample, this clone was seen a few times. The rearrangement links TRBV14 to TRBJ1-6; D possibly corresponds to TRBD1 (6 bases). In germline, CDR1 is SGHDN, CDR2 FVKESK. V lost 0 bases to trimming and J lost 1 base, with 10 bases between them. The length of the CDR3 is 17 residues. The CDR3 region is CASSQEGARSYNSPLHF. In DNA form, the CDR3 reads TGTGCCAGCAGCCAAGAGGGGGCTCGGTCCTATAATTCACCCCTCCACTTT. The full variable domain, rest sourced from reference TRBV14 and TRBJ1-6, is EAGVTQFPSHSVIEKGQTVTLRCDPISGHDNLYWYRRVMGKEIKFLLHFVKESKQDESGMPNNRFLAERTGGTYSTLKVQPAELEDSGVYFCASSQEGARSYNSPLHFGNGTRLTVT.

The chain joins TRBV24-1 to TRBJ2-2, with D tentatively TRBD2 (5 bases). This CDR3 has 15 residues. V gave up 3 bases and J gave up 6 bases, with 13 bases separating them. Germline CDR1 and CDR2: KGHDR and SFDVKD. This CDR3 reads CATSDAGIRAGELFF. The DNA for the CDR3 is TGTGCCACCAGTGATGCCGGGATAAGGGCCGGGGAGCTGTTTTTT.

V gene TRBV10-3 combines with J gene TRBJ1-5; D is unclear. CDR1 and CDR2 (germline): ENHRY, SYGVKD. This CDR3 is 14 amino acids long. Trimming shortened V by 3 bases and J by 1 base, and 7 bases separated the two germline ends. CDR3 loop: CAISDTGSNQPQHF. Here the CDR3 DNA reads TGTGCCATCAGTGATACGGGGAGCAATCAGCCCCAGCATTTT.

V usage is TRBV27 and J usage is TRBJ2-2; 14 bases align to TRBD2. The germline V gene encodes CDR1 MNHEY and CDR2 SMNVEV (reference sequence). Trimming took 6 bases from V and 8 from J; bases not matched to a gene: 8. There are 16 residues in the CDR3. The chain's CDR3 is CASSPGTSGRGGELFF. CDR3 coding DNA: TGTGCCAGCAGCCCCGGGACTAGCGGGAGAGGAGGGGAGCTGTTTTTT.

V and J are TRBV5-4 and TRBJ2-2, with 8 positions matching TRBD1. CDR3 size: 15 residues. Germline-derived CDR1 and CDR2 are SGHNT and YYREEE (reference sequence). After removal of 1 base from V and 3 bases from J, the junction contained 2 bases not matched to a gene. The DNA of the CDR3 is TGTGCCAGCAGCTTGATGACAGGGGACACCGGGGAGCTGTTTTTT. This gives the protein CASSLMTGDTGELFF.

The rearrangement joins TRBV15 to TRBJ2-1; TRBD2 matches at 14 bases. V was clipped by 6 bases and J by 10 bases; unmatched bases: 8. The CDR3 is 15 residues long. Germline CDR1 reads LNHNV; CDR2 reads YYDKDF (reference sequence). CDR3 in amino acids: CATRPGLAGAWEQFF. The CDR3 nucleotides read TGTGCCACCAGGCCGGGACTAGCGGGAGCTTGGGAGCAGTTCTTC.

The chain combines TRBV6-2 or TRBV6-3 with TRBJ2-7, with a weak D call TRBD2 (5 bases). CDR1 is MNHEY and CDR2 is SVGEGT in the germline V gene. The CDR3 runs 12 residues. Trimming removed 6 bases from V and 2 bases from J, with 8 bases in between. The DNA of the CDR3 is TGTGCCAGCAGCATGACTACCTACGAGCAGTACTTC. Its translation: CASSMTTYEQYF.

V gene TRBV19 combines with J gene TRBJ2-1; 12 positions agree with TRBD1. Germline-derived CDR1 and CDR2 are LNHDA and SQIVND (reference sequence). After removal of 5 bases from V and 8 bases from J, the junction contained 7 bases not matched to a gene. There are 15 residues in the CDR3. This CDR3 reads CASSLPGQGADEQFF. CDR3 coding DNA: TGTGCCAGTAGTCTGCCGGGACAGGGGGCCGATGAGCAGTTCTTC.